Listed here is a single T cell receptor beta chain. The antigen remains undetermined. The table came from immunoSEQ multiplex PCR; TCRdb's copy has only in-frame clones and leaves some out. The table includes approximately 25,000 clones, 94% detected once. Looked up from germline, CDR1 is LGHNA and CDR2 is YNFKEQ. V was pared by 1 base and J by 4 bases, with 6 bases of the junction left unmatched. The CDR3 loop spans 15 amino acids. The data were taken from a study of STAT3 mutations in large granular lymphocyte leukemia. Background on the study: More than half of T-LGLL patients received immunosuppressive therapy.

Points from the study as a whole: Sampling intervals varied between patients and samples. In some patients, a small highly pathogenic clone possibly went undetected. In T-cell large granular lymphocyte leukemia, about half of patients showed multiple immunodominant subclonotypes. After therapy, about 35% of the 18 patients switched clonotypes, all new clones STAT3 wild type.

The clonotype comes from a middle-aged man with T-cell large granular lymphocyte leukemia. Some clones in this sample may be carry-over from other donors' samples. V is TRBV4-2 and J is TRBJ2-7; 8 bases line up with TRBD1. The sequenced sample consisted of peripheral blood mononuclear cells. The CDR3 nucleotides are TGTGCCAGCAGCCAAGTGACAGGGGCAGAATACGAGCAGTACTTC. It specifies CASSQVTGAEYEQYF.